A single sample gave rise to the 22 T cell receptor beta chains below, sequenced in a study of blood T cells in healthy people across ages. Together with a sample-barcoded 5' primer, a J-beta primer mix was included in a second PCR lasting roughly 6 to 12 cycles. Each CDR3 protein is one row after TCRdb ran MiXCR on the 5' RACE reads. The table lists about 780,000 distinct CDR3 sequences, about half of them singletons. The specimen sequenced was blood. The receptor set was obtained from a man of 80 years or more in good health.

V and J are TRBV20-1 and TRBJ1-1, with TRBD1 identical over 7 bases. The trim removed 5 bases at V and 3 bases at J, leaving 9 bases unmatched. CDR1 and CDR2 from the germline V gene are DFQATT and SNEGSKA (reference sequence). CDR3 length: 14 residues. The CDR3 coding sequence is TGCAGTGCTCTTAAACAGGGGTCCTACACTGAAGCTTTCTTT. This translates into CSALKQGSYTEAFF.

CDR3 in amino acids: CSATPDRDNYGYTF. The CDR3 DNA reads TGCAGTGCTACCCCGGACAGGGATAACTATGGCTACACCTTC. The chain uses TRBV20-1 and TRBJ1-2, with 8 positions matching TRBD1. Trimming removed 4 bases from V and 1 base from J; junction bases left unmatched: 5. Germline V gene lookup returns CDR1 DFQATT and CDR2 SNEGSKA (reference sequence). The CDR3 has 14 amino acids.

This clonotype has just a few counts. The V gene is TRBV10-3, the J gene TRBJ1-4; TRBD1 agrees at 9 bases. The CDR3 spans 14 residues. CDR1 and CDR2 from the germline V gene are ENHRY and SYGVKD. Unmatched junction bases numbered 3, after V lost 6 bases and J lost 4 bases. The CDR3 nucleotides are TGTGCCATCAGCGGGACAGGGCTTAATGAAAAACTGTTTTTT. Protein: CAISGTGLNEKLFF.

As regards this clonotype: A much larger clone lies one base from this, so it may be a read error. The chain has TRBV28 and TRBJ2-7; 7 positions agree with TRBD1. Germline lookup yields CDR1 MDHEN and CDR2 SYDVKM. This CDR3 comprises 12 residues. CDR3 DNA sequence: TGTGCCAGCGGTTTAAGACAGGGCGAGCAGTACTTC. It codes for CASGLRQGEQYF.

The genes are TRBV6-2 or TRBV6-3 and TRBJ2-3; 10 bases line up with TRBD2. The ends lost 9 bases at V and 2 bases at J; junction bases unmatched: 14. The CDR3 is made up of 17 amino acids. Germline CDR1 reads MNHEY; CDR2 reads SVGEGT. CDR3 residues: CASHTNSGRRNTDTQYF. CDR3 coding DNA: TGTGCCAGTCATACGAATAGCGGGAGGCGGAACACAGATACGCAGTATTTT.

The J gene is TRBJ2-7, the V gene TRBV4-3; 7 bases line up with TRBD2. Trimming cost V 4 bases and J 9 bases; bases outside gene matches: 3. CDR1 is LGHNA, CDR2 YSLEER, per germline. The length of the CDR3 is 11 residues. The DNA for the CDR3 is TGCGCCAGCAGCCTCGCGGGGGTGCAGTACTTC. It codes for CASSLAGVQYF.

The sample holds a few counts of this clonotype. The V and J genes are TRBV28 and TRBJ1-6; D might be TRBD1 (5 bases). The ends were cut back, 4 bases at V and 9 bases at J, with 10 bases in the middle. The CDR3 covers 13 residues. In germline, CDR1 is MDHEN, CDR2 SYDVKM. CDR3 nucleotides: TGTGCCAGCAGTTACCGGACATCTTCACCCCTCCACTTT. Residues: CASSYRTSSPLHF.

This clonotype turned up a few times. The chain employs TRBV29-1 and TRBJ1-1; the match to TRBD1 covers 9 bases. CDR1 and CDR2 (germline): SQVTM, ANQGSEA. CDR3 length: 12 residues. Germline trimming cut 7 bases from V and 4 bases from J; bases unmatched to any gene: 4. The CDR3, as DNA: TGCAGCGCGGACAGGGGCGGCACTGAAGCTTTCTTT. Its protein product is CSADRGGTEAFF.

The chain is built from TRBV7-3 and TRBJ2-1; TRBD2 agrees at 13 bases. The CDR3 has 17 residues. Germline assignment: CDR1 SGHTA and CDR2 FQGTGA. Losses at the gene ends were 2 bases for V and 4 bases for J; bases not matched to a gene: 5. The CDR3 DNA reads as TGTGCCAGCAGCTTAGGAGGACTAGCGGGAGAGTACAATGAGCAGTTCTTC. This translates into CASSLGGLAGEYNEQFF.

The V gene is TRBV5-1, the J gene TRBJ2-5; perhaps TRBD1 as D (5 bases). Trimming took off 0 bases at V and 4 bases at J, with 13 bases between the two ends. Germline V gene data show CDR1 as SGHRS and CDR2 as YFSETQ. CDR3 length: 15 residues. The CDR3 nucleotides read TGCGCCAGCAGCTTGGCAGGGTTCAAGGGAGAGACCCAGTACTTC. It codes for CASSLAGFKGETQYF.

The chain joins TRBV7-3 to TRBJ2-1; 7 nucleotides agree with TRBD1. CDR1 and CDR2 (germline): SGHTA, FQGTGA. The trim removed 1 base at V and 6 bases at J, leaving 3 bases unmatched. The CDR3 runs to 14 residues. The CDR3 loop reads CASSLKGGVNEQFF. In nucleotides, the CDR3 is TGTGCCAGCAGCTTAAAAGGGGGCGTCAATGAGCAGTTCTTC.

This chain joins TRBV5-1 and TRBJ2-7, with D perhaps TRBD2 (6 bases). The CDR3 runs to 15 residues. V was trimmed by 0 bases and J by 3 bases, leaving 13 bases between them. The germline gives CDR1 SGHRS, CDR2 YFSETQ. The CDR3 DNA follows: TGCGCCAGCAGCTTGGGCTGGGACTTTTTCTACGAGCAGTACTTC. Amino acids: CASSLGWDFFYEQYF.

The chain employs TRBV7-2 and TRBJ1-2; no clear D gene. The V and J ends lost 1 base and 4 bases respectively, with 16 bases between them. Germline CDR1 and CDR2: SGHTA and FQGNSA. CDR3 length: 16 amino acids. The CDR3 coding sequence is TGTGCCAGCAGCTTAGAACAGACCCGAATAGGCTATGGCTACACCTTC. Its protein product is CASSLEQTRIGYGYTF.

V and J are TRBV11-2 and TRBJ2-6; D not certain. V gave up 5 bases and J gave up 1 base, with 9 bases separating them. This CDR3 spans 15 amino acids. Germline V gives CDR1 SGHAT, CDR2 FQNNGV. The CDR3 nucleotides read TGTGCCAGCAGCCCGAAGACGTCTGGGGCCAACGTCCTGACTTTC. Its protein is CASSPKTSGANVLTF.

Only a few counts were recorded for this clonotype. This chain joins TRBV6-5 and TRBJ2-1; tentative D call: TRBD2 (6 bases). Germline assignment: CDR1 MNHEY and CDR2 SVGAGI. V lost 6 bases to trimming and J lost 6 bases, with 12 bases between them. The CDR3 has 13 amino acids. CDR3 in DNA: TGTGCCAGCAGGCCTATGGGGGGCAATGAGCAGTTCTTC. Amino acid sequence: CASRPMGGNEQFF.

As regards this clonotype: Possible read error: a much larger clone is one base away. This chain uses TRBV7-2 with TRBJ2-1; D not resolved. With 8 bases removed from V and 11 bases from J, the gap between germline ends came to 13 bases. Germline V CDR1 and CDR2: SGHTA, FQGNSA. This CDR3 comprises 11 residues. CDR3 protein: CASGPVGQQFF. Written as DNA, the CDR3 is TGTGCCAGCGGCCCAGTTGGACAGCAGTTCTTC.

The sample holds a few counts of this clonotype. The chain couples TRBV20-1 to TRBJ2-5, with 9 nucleotides matching TRBD1. The DNA end is a closer match to TRBJ2-7, so the J assignment may be wrong. Germline V gene sequence: CDR1 DFQATT, CDR2 SNEGSKA (reference sequence). The CDR3 contains 15 residues. CDR3 sequence: CSARGLRQGVDEQYF. The CDR3 region has the DNA TGCAGTGCTAGGGGACTTAGACAGGGGGTGGACGAGCAGTACTTC.

The V call is TRBV12-3 or TRBV12-4, the J call TRBJ1-6; D may be TRBD1 (6 bases). Trimming shortened V by 5 bases and J by 9 bases, and 17 bases separated the two germline ends. This CDR3 is built from 15 residues. The CDR3 DNA reads as TGTGCCAGCAGTCTCGGGGACACCGGGGGTTCACCCCTCCACTTT. It is translated as CASSLGDTGGSPLHF.

The chain has TRBV5-1 and TRBJ1-4, with 7 bases lining up with TRBD1. CDR1 and CDR2 (germline): SGHRS, YFSETQ. Trimming took 2 bases from V and 0 from J; bases not matched to a gene: 4. The CDR3 spans 16 residues. CDR3 in DNA: TGCGCCAGCAGCTTACAGGGGTCTGCAACTAATGAAAAACTGTTTTTT. Translated: CASSLQGSATNEKLFF.

This clonotype was picked up a small number of times. The chain is built from TRBV15 and TRBJ1-1; D possibly corresponds to TRBD1 (5 bases). V lost 3 bases, J lost 7 bases, and 12 bases lay in between. The germline V gene encodes CDR1 LNHNV and CDR2 YYDKDF (reference sequence). The CDR3 has 13 amino acids. The CDR3 sequence: CATSRGVQSEAFF. The CDR3 nucleotides read TGTGCCACCAGCAGGGGGGTACAGAGTGAAGCTTTCTTT.

In nucleotides, the CDR3 is TGTGCCAGCAGCCAAGATGAGGCAGTTGAGACCCAGTACTTC. As protein: CASSQDEAVETQYF. The chain recombines TRBV4-2 with TRBJ2-4; no clear D. Gene TRBJ2-5 matches the end of the DNA better, so the J call may be wrong. The CDR3 has 14 residues. Per the germline V gene, CDR1 is LGHNA and CDR2 is YNFKEQ.

This clonotype was counted only a few times. The rearrangement joins TRBV29-1 to TRBJ2-5, with 11 nucleotides matching TRBD1. Germline values: CDR1 SQVTM, CDR2 ANQGSEA. The CDR3 length is 15 residues. V gave up 7 bases and J gave up 2 bases; unmatched junction bases: 9. In nucleotides, the CDR3 is TGCAGCGCCACCTTGGGACAGGGGGTTCAAGAGACCCAGTACTTC. Protein: CSATLGQGVQETQYF.